Listed below are T cell receptor beta chains from one sample, sequenced in a study of molecular identifiers for immune sequencing clone quantification. MiXCR, run by TCRdb on the PCR reads, gives a single entry per CDR3 protein. The sample includes about 640,000 distinct CDR3 sequences, about 20% of them seen just once. Material for sequencing was naive CD8+ T cells from blood, with Jurkat cell RNA spiked in. These receptors were taken from a human donor in good health. Some libraries in this study had Jurkat cell RNA spiked in. The CDR3 runs from the conserved cysteine through the conserved F or W. Fields, in order: D gene, V gene, clone size, J gene, CDR3 protein, CDR3 DNA. A D gene is named only where the DNA matches it firmly. Part of the rows lack a size; the others show once, few, many or a class for expanded clones.

-	TRBV30	-	TRBJ1-1	CAWGPVGTEAFF	TGTGCCTGGGGTCCCGTTGGCACTGAAGCTTTCTTT
-	TRBV7-9	few	TRBJ1-6	CASSSSGPGEPPLHF	TGTGCCAGCAGCTCATCCGGGCCCGGTGAACCACCCCTCCACTTT
TRBD1	TRBV12-3/TRBV12-4	-	TRBJ1-1	CASSFRRRTGLGTEAFF	TGTGCCAGCAGTTTCCGTCGTAGGACAGGGTTGGGCACTGAAGCTTTCTTT
TRBD1	TRBV27	few	TRBJ2-5	CASSPTRGGFTQETQYF	TGTGCCAGCAGTCCGACCCGAGGGGGCTTCACCCAAGAGACCCAGTACTTC
-	TRBV27	many	TRBJ2-3	CASSSLDSTDTQYF	TGTGCCAGCAGTTCCCTCGACAGCACAGATACGCAGTATTTT
-	TRBV24-1	few	TRBJ2-1	CATSEATPGPNNEQFF	TGTGCCACCAGTGAAGCTACCCCAGGACCAAACAATGAGCAGTTCTTC
-	TRBV20-1	-	TRBJ2-5	CSNTEWGDPIETQYF	TGCAGTAACACGGAGTGGGGAGACCCCATTGAGACCCAGTACTTC
TRBD2	TRBV6-4	-	TRBJ2-5	CATSGILAGLSRRETQYF	TGTGCCACCTCTGGGATCCTAGCGGGACTTTCACGCCGGGAGACCCAGTACTTC
TRBD2	TRBV7-2	many	TRBJ2-4	CASSLFYPSGGTVKAKNIQYF	TGTGCCAGCAGCTTATTTTATCCTAGCGGGGGGACTGTGAAGGCCAAAAACATTCAGTACTTC
-	TRBV7-9	few	TRBJ2-7	CASSLATDEQYF	TGTGCCAGCAGCTTAGCCACAGACGAGCAGTACTTC
-	TRBV7-6	many	TRBJ1-1	CASSLDYVNTEAFF	TGTGCCAGCAGCTTAGATTATGTGAACACTGAAGCTTTCTTT
-	TRBV4-3	many	TRBJ2-7	CASSQDFGRSSYEQYF	TGCGCCAGCAGCCAAGATTTTGGCAGGAGTTCCTACGAGCAGTACTTC
TRBD1	TRBV7-9	-	TRBJ2-2	CASSPDRGHTGELFF	TGTGCCAGCAGCCCGGACAGGGGGCACACCGGGGAGCTGTTTTTT
TRBD1	TRBV27	few	TRBJ2-1	CASSSYDRVKTYNEQFF	TGTGCCAGCAGTTCTTACGACAGGGTAAAGACCTACAATGAGCAGTTCTTC
TRBD2	TRBV5-6	many	TRBJ2-7	CASSLGLAGVRLEQYF	TGTGCCAGCAGCTTGGGACTAGCGGGGGTGCGCCTCGAGCAGTACTTC
-	TRBV5-1	many	TRBJ2-3	CASSSPGEGTDTQYF	TGCGCCAGCAGTTCTCCCGGAGAGGGCACAGATACGCAGTATTTT
-	TRBV5-4	many	TRBJ1-2	CASRPTTANYGYTF	TGTGCCAGCAGGCCCACGACAGCTAACTATGGCTACACCTTC
TRBD2	TRBV27	-	TRBJ2-2	CASRVAGKWDGELFF	TGTGCCAGCAGAGTAGCGGGAAAGTGGGACGGGGAGCTGTTTTTT
-	TRBV6-2/TRBV6-3	many	TRBJ2-5	CASSWAETQYF	TGTGCCAGCAGTTGGGCGGAGACCCAGTACTTC
-	TRBV28	many	TRBJ2-7	CASSYRDGDYEQYF	TGTGCCAGCAGTTACCGGGACGGAGACTACGAGCAGTACTTC
-	TRBV30	-	TRBJ2-7	CAWSGDGGPYEQYF	TGTGCCTGGAGCGGGGACGGGGGGCCCTACGAGCAGTACTTC
TRBD1	TRBV6-2/TRBV6-3	-	TRBJ1-2	CASSYTRRTGEDYGYTF	TGTGCCAGCAGTTATACAAGAAGGACAGGGGAGGACTATGGCTACACCTTC
-	TRBV7-6	-	TRBJ2-7	CASSDAGERYF	TGTGCCAGCAGCGACGCCGGGGAGCGGTACTTC
-	TRBV6-6	few	TRBJ1-4	CASTYREATNEKLFF	TGTGCCAGCACCTACAGGGAGGCAACTAATGAAAAACTGTTTTTT
-	TRBV29-1	-	TRBJ2-2	CSVVLPRGELFF	TGCAGCGTCGTCCTGCCCCGCGGGGAGCTGTTTTTT
-	TRBV27	many	TRBJ1-5	CASSLYWNQPQHF	TGTGCCAGCAGTTTATACTGGAATCAGCCCCAGCATTTT
-	TRBV6-2/TRBV6-3	-	TRBJ2-1	CASSWHPIRTDDNEQFF	TGTGCCAGCAGTTGGCACCCTATACGGACAGACGACAATGAGCAGTTCTTC
TRBD1	TRBV12-5	few	TRBJ2-1	CASGLSTGGLDNEQFF	TGTGCTAGTGGGTTGAGTACAGGGGGCCTCGACAATGAGCAGTTCTTC
TRBD2	TRBV7-9	few	TRBJ2-7	CASSPGSGRPTYEQYF	TGTGCCAGCAGCCCAGGGAGCGGGAGGCCAACCTACGAGCAGTACTTC
-	TRBV4-3	many	TRBJ2-7	CASSQGQGKTYEQYF	TGCGCCAGCAGCCAAGGTCAGGGGAAGACCTACGAGCAGTACTTC
TRBD1	TRBV9	many	TRBJ2-7	CASGGQASYEQYF	TGTGCCAGCGGGGGACAGGCCTCCTACGAGCAGTACTTC
-	TRBV19	-	TRBJ2-1	CASSWGNYDEQFF	TGTGCCAGTAGTTGGGGCAACTACGATGAGCAGTTCTTC